This entry describes one TCR beta chain. This sample also contains other DNA sequences that code for the same CDR3. The data were taken from a study of blood T cell repertoires in COVID-19. The repertoire was sequenced with immunoSEQ multiplex PCR; TCRdb's copy has only in-frame clones and lacks some. The repertoire holds over 110,000 clones, approximately 82% seen once, with more than 8.5% in the top ten. This CDR3 comprises 11 residues. V was cut by 6 bases and J by 3 bases, with 5 bases left in between. The chain uses TRBV12-3 or TRBV12-4 and TRBJ1-1; no clear D. The source material was peripheral blood. The TCR comes from a man aged 55-75 years with active or convalescent COVID-19. CDR3 sequence reads: CASSLYTEAFF. Here the CDR3 DNA reads TGTGCCAGCAGCTTGTACACTGAAGCTTTCTTT.